These 21 T cell receptor beta chains share one sample of origin, sequenced in a study of cytomegalovirus exposure and HLA in healthy donors. Sequenced by immunoSEQ multiplex PCR; TCRdb stores in-frame clones only, minus some. The repertoire includes approximately 160,000 clones, around 96% of them detected once, and about 0.89% sits in the top ten. Material for sequencing was PBMCs. The receptors were gathered from a woman under 30 in good health and CMV-seronegative.

This chain joins TRBV4-3 and TRBJ2-1; 8 bases match TRBD2. The CDR3 totals 15 residues. In germline, CDR1 is LGHNA, CDR2 YSLEER. Losses at the gene ends were 1 base for V and 9 bases for J; bases not matched to a gene: 8. The CDR3 DNA follows: TGCGCCAGCAGCCAAGGTTACGGGGGGGTCGGTGAGCAGTTCTTC. Its translation: CASSQGYGGVGEQFF.

V usage is TRBV2 and J usage is TRBJ1-3, with D tentatively TRBD1 (5 bases). CDR3 size: 15 residues. Germline values: CDR1 SNHLY, CDR2 FYNNEI. V gave up 7 bases and J gave up 4 bases, with 17 bases separating them. CDR3 in DNA: TGTGCCAGCACCCCCCCCGACAGTAAGGGAAACACCATATATTTT. As protein: CASTPPDSKGNTIYF.

The chain employs TRBV5-8 and TRBJ2-3; D remains ambiguous. Trimming stripped 5 bases from V and 3 bases from J, with 13 bases between. The CDR3 sequence is 14 residues long. Per the germline V gene, CDR1 is SGHTS and CDR2 is YDEGEE. In nucleotides, the CDR3 is TGTGCCAGCAGTCTCCCCCCACTTACAGATACGCAGTATTTT. This encodes CASSLPPLTDTQYF.

The J gene is TRBJ1-2, the V gene TRBV6-4; D call uncertain. In germline, CDR1 is MRHNA, CDR2 SNTAGT. Trimming took off 5 bases at V and 7 bases at J, with 8 bases between the two ends. This CDR3 contains 11 residues. The CDR3 DNA reads as TGTGCCAGCAGTAACATGCCTGGCTACACCTTC. It translates to CASSNMPGYTF.

The chain combines TRBV27 with TRBJ2-3; tentative D call: TRBD2 (5 bases). Looked up from germline, CDR1 is MNHEY and CDR2 is SMNVEV (reference sequence). The CDR3 length is 16 residues. Trimming pared 4 bases from V and 0 bases from J, leaving 14 bases between. CDR3 sequence reads: CASSSLTWTSTDTQYF. CDR3 coding DNA: TGTGCCAGCAGTTCCCTGACGTGGACTAGCACAGATACGCAGTATTTT.

The chain carries TRBV7-3 and TRBJ2-7, with TRBD2 matching 7 bases. Trimming took 5 bases from V and 2 from J; bases not matched to a gene: 6. CDR3 length equals 14 residues. CDR1 SGHTA and CDR2 FQGTGA come from the germline V gene. CDR3 nucleotide sequence: TGTGCCAGCAGCAAAGCGGGACGGACCTACGAGCAGTACTTC. Its translation is CASSKAGRTYEQYF.

This clone has a single count. The chain links TRBV4-3 to TRBJ2-2, with 7 bases that match TRBD1. The CDR3 extends over 14 amino acids. V lost 2 bases and J lost 4; bases outside the gene matches: 1. CDR1 and CDR2 (germline): LGHNA, YSLEER. CDR3: CASSQQGVTGELFF. CDR3 coding DNA: TGCGCCAGCAGCCAACAGGGGGTCACCGGGGAGCTGTTTTTT.

The J gene is TRBJ2-3, the V gene TRBV7-3; the D gene is possibly TRBD1 (7 bases). The CDR3 is 16 amino acids. Trimming removed 4 bases at V and 1 base at J, with 15 bases between. From germline, CDR1 is SGHTA and CDR2 FQGTGA. CDR3 DNA sequence: TGTGCCAGCAGCTCGAGGGGCAGGGGGGGCACAGATACGCAGTATTTT. Translating gives CASSSRGRGGTDTQYF.

V gene TRBV9 combines with J gene TRBJ2-5; TRBD2 matches at 10 bases. V was clipped by 0 bases and J by 5 bases; unmatched bases: 7. This CDR3 region has 16 residues. The germline V gene encodes CDR1 SGDLS and CDR2 YYNGEE. The CDR3 DNA follows: TGTGCCAGCAGCGTAGTCGCGAGCGGGGGGGCGGAGACCCAGTACTTC. It codes for CASSVVASGGAETQYF. Variable domain in full (rest from reference TRBV9 and TRBJ2-5): DSGVTQTPKHLITATGQRVTLRCSPRSGDLSVYWYQQSLDQGLQFLIQYYNGEERAKGNILERFSAQQFPDLHSELNLSSLELGDSALYFCASSVVASGGAETQYFGPGTRLLVL.

The V and J genes are TRBV5-1 and TRBJ2-3, with 11 bases that match TRBD2. The J segment lost 2 bases and the V segment lost 5 bases, leaving 7 bases of the junction unmatched. The CDR3 contains 16 residues. Germline assignment: CDR1 SGHRS and CDR2 YFSETQ. The CDR3 bases are TGCGCCAGCAGATATGGACTAGCGGGCGACACAGATACGCAGTATTTT. Encoded protein: CASRYGLAGDTDTQYF.

The gene calls are TRBV5-1 and TRBJ2-1; 9 bases are a match to TRBD1. J was trimmed by 2 bases and V by 0 bases; bases with no gene match: 12. The CDR3 consists of 19 residues. Germline assignment: CDR1 SGHRS and CDR2 YFSETQ. This CDR3 is CASSLAGGQGRGTYNEQFF. The CDR3 DNA reads TGCGCCAGCAGCTTGGCGGGGGGACAGGGTAGGGGGACCTACAATGAGCAGTTCTTC.

The chain links TRBV11-2 to TRBJ1-4; 12 bases are a match to TRBD1. Trimming at V came to 5 bases and at J to 3 bases, leaving 7 bases not matched to a gene. CDR1 and CDR2 (germline): SGHAT, FQNNGV. The CDR3 is 17 residues long. The DNA of the CDR3 is TGTGCCAGCAGCCGCGGGACAGGGGGCATGGCTAATGAAAAACTGTTTTTT. It translates to CASSRGTGGMANEKLFF.

The gene calls are TRBV7-9 and TRBJ2-2, with D perhaps matching TRBD1 (5 bases). The germline V gene encodes CDR1 SEHNR and CDR2 FQNEAQ (reference sequence). The CDR3 consists of 17 residues. V lost 0 bases and J 1 base, leaving 12 bases between the germline ends. In DNA, the CDR3 is TGTGCCAGCAGCTTAGCGCTGGGGCTCCTGAACACCGGGGAGCTGTTTTTT. It specifies CASSLALGLLNTGELFF.

The chain recombines TRBV27 with TRBJ2-5; TRBD1 matches at 9 bases. Germline trimming cut 6 bases from V and 5 bases from J; bases unmatched to any gene: 10. CDR3 size: 15 residues. The germline V gene has CDR1 MNHEY and CDR2 SMNVEV (reference sequence). The CDR3 nucleotides read TGTGCCAGCAGCCGGGGACAGGGCCTTTGGGAGACCCAGTACTTC. It specifies CASSRGQGLWETQYF.

The chain joins TRBV5-4 to TRBJ1-2, with 9 bases lining up with TRBD1. Unmatched junction bases numbered 15, after V lost 3 bases and J lost 6 bases. CDR1 is SGHNT, CDR2 YYREEE, per germline (reference sequence). The length of the CDR3 is 17 residues. CDR3 amino acids: CASSSFSWDRVSNGYTF. The CDR3 nucleotides read TGTGCCAGCAGCTCCTTCTCCTGGGACAGGGTGTCGAATGGCTACACCTTC.

The rearrangement links TRBV29-1 to TRBJ1-2; no clear D gene. Trimming cost V 0 bases and J 0 bases, with 11 bases left between them. Germline V gene data show CDR1 as SQVTM and CDR2 as ANQGSEA. This CDR3 is 15 amino acids long. The CDR3 protein is CSVEDRNRANYGYTF. The CDR3 nucleotides are TGCAGCGTTGAAGATAGGAACAGAGCTAACTATGGCTACACCTTC.

This chain uses TRBV12-5 with TRBJ1-1, with D hard to call. The CDR3 loop spans 13 amino acids. In germline, CDR1 is LGHNT, CDR2 FRNRAP. With 1 base removed from V and 5 bases from J, the gap between germline ends came to 8 bases. The CDR3 region has the DNA TGTGCTAGTGGTTTGGACCTCCGGACTGAAGCTTTCTTT. It translates to CASGLDLRTEAFF.

The chain is built from TRBV5-4 and TRBJ1-2; 9 bases match TRBD1. V was pared by 4 bases and J by 1 base, with 2 bases of the junction left unmatched. The CDR3 is made up of 14 amino acids. The germline CDR1 and CDR2 sequences are SGHNT and YYREEE (reference sequence). Written as DNA, the CDR3 is TGTGCCAGCAGCCTGGACAGGGGTAACTATGGCTACACCTTC. It codes for CASSLDRGNYGYTF.

The chain employs TRBV9 and TRBJ2-2; D is perhaps TRBD1 (5 bases). Germline V lookup: CDR1 SGDLS, CDR2 YYNGEE. The V and J ends lost 4 bases and 5 bases respectively, with 9 bases between them. The CDR3 sequence is 13 residues long. CDR3 in amino acids: CASSTSGTGELFF. CDR3 nucleotide sequence: TGTGCCAGCAGCACCTCAGGGACCGGGGAGCTGTTTTTT. Together with reference TRBV9 and TRBJ2-2, the CDR3 gives the full variable domain: DSGVTQTPKHLITATGQRVTLRCSPRSGDLSVYWYQQSLDQGLQFLIQYYNGEERAKGNILERFSAQQFPDLHSELNLSSLELGDSALYFCASSTSGTGELFFGEGSRLTVL.

The rearrangement uses TRBV27 and TRBJ1-6; D unclear. Trimming left V 6 bases short and J 6 bases short, with 15 bases between. Germline-derived CDR1 and CDR2 are MNHEY and SMNVEV (reference sequence). The CDR3 is made up of 15 amino acids. The chain's CDR3 is CASRTAEGSNSPLHF. CDR3 nucleotide sequence: TGTGCCAGCAGGACCGCGGAAGGGAGTAATTCACCCCTCCACTTT.

This clone has only one observation. J is TRBJ1-1 and V is TRBV25-1; D possibly corresponds to TRBD1 (6 bases). The CDR3 extends over 13 amino acids. Germline lookup yields CDR1 MGHDK and CDR2 SYGVNS. V was cut by 8 bases and J by 4 bases, with 14 bases left in between. In DNA, the CDR3 is TGTGCCAGCTCGATGGGGGCGTCCACTGAAGCTTTCTTT. Translation: CASSMGASTEAFF.